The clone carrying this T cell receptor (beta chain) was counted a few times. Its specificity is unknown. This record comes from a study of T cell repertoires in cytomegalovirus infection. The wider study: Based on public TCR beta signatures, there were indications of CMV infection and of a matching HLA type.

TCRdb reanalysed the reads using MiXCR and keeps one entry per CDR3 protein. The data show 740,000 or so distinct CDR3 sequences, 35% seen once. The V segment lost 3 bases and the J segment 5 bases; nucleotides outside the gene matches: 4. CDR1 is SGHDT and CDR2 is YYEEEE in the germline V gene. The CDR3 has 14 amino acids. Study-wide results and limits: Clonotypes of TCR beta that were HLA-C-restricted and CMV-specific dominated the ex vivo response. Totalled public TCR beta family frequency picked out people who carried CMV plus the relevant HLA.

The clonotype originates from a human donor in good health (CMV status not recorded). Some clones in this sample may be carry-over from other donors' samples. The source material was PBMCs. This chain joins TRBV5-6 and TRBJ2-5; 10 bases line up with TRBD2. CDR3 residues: CASSWGTSDETQYF. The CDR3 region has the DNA TGTGCCAGCAGCTGGGGGACTAGCGATGAGACCCAGTACTTC.